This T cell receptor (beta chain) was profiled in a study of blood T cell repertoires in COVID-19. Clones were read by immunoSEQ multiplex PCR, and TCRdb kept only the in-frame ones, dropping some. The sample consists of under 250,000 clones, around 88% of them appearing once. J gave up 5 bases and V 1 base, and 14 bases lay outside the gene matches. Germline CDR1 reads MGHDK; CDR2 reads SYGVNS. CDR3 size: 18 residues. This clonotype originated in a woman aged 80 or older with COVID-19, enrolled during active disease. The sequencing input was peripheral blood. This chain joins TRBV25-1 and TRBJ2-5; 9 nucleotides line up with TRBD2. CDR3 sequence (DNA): TGTGCCAGCAGTGAATGGAGCGGGGGGCGCTTGAACGGGGAGACCCAGTACTTC. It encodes CASSEWSGGRLNGETQYF.